This record concerns one T cell receptor beta chain sequence. In the source study's methods: The authors estimated nucleated cell counts from reference gene primer amplification. TCRdb's copy holds only in-frame clones and misses some; the assay was immunoSEQ multiplex PCR. For V, J and clone size, that table is used; D and trimming come from the DNA. The table shows under 250,000 clones, with roughly 85% occurring only once. The sample originates from a study of blood T cell repertoires in COVID-19. Study details: The origin of the acute and convalescent COVID-19 samples was the United States, Italy and Spain. T cells, B-cell-depleted T cells, or PBMCs provided the cDNA or gDNA that served as material.

The TCR originated in a woman aged 70-85 years with active or convalescent COVID-19. Sample: peripheral blood.

This chain's CDR3 is CASSQDLSGTGPDTQYF. The DNA of the CDR3 is TGTGCCAGCAGCCAAGACCTTTCCGGGACAGGACCAGATACGCAGTATTTT. This sequence joins TRBV3-1 (or the pseudogene TRBV3-2) and TRBJ2-3; 8 bases agree with TRBD1. Germline values: CDR1 LGHDT, CDR2 YNNKEL (reference sequence). J lost 4 bases, V lost 0 bases, and 9 bases had no gene match. The CDR3 covers 17 residues.